A single sample gave rise to the 32 T cell receptor beta chains below, sequenced in a study of T-cell reconstitution after alpha-beta-depleted transplantation in children. A TCRbeta library incorporating unique molecular identifiers was prepared. Via MiXCR, TCRdb re-called the PCR reads, giving one row per CDR3 protein. Of approximately 510,000 distinct CDR3 sequences in the sample, around 17% are singletons; the top ten hold more than 2.5%. This specimen consisted of PBMCs from the stem cell graft donor, obtained from the stem cell graft. Receptors originate from a human donor who donated a stem cell graft to a child with acute lymphoblastic leukemia.

This chain links TRBV9 with TRBJ2-2; TRBD1 agrees at 9 bases. There are 16 residues in the CDR3. CDR1 and CDR2 (germline): SGDLS, YYNGEE. With V trimmed by 4 bases and J by 1 base, 5 bases remained unmatched. The CDR3 is CASSRWTGVNTGELFF. The CDR3 region has the DNA TGTGCCAGCAGCAGATGGACAGGGGTGAACACCGGGGAGCTGTTTTTT.

This chain joins TRBV27 and TRBJ1-1; D unclear. The CDR3 length is 11 residues. Germline V gene sequence: CDR1 MNHEY, CDR2 SMNVEV (reference sequence). Trimming pared 6 bases from V and 6 bases from J, leaving 8 bases between. CDR3 residues: CASRVGPEAFF. CDR3 nucleotide sequence: TGTGCCAGCAGGGTCGGACCTGAAGCTTTCTTT.

This chain connects TRBV14 to TRBJ2-5, with 9 bases lining up with TRBD1. J gave up 9 bases and V 6 bases, and 8 bases lay outside the gene matches. In germline, CDR1 is SGHDN, CDR2 FVKESK. This CDR3 is 13 amino acids long. The CDR3 spells CASSSDRGRAQYF. The CDR3 coding sequence is TGTGCCAGCAGTTCGGACAGGGGAAGAGCCCAGTACTTC.

The table lists this clonotype with many counts. The chain joins TRBV24-1 to TRBJ2-7, with TRBD2 matching over 7 bases. Per the germline V gene, CDR1 is KGHDR and CDR2 is SFDVKD. V dropped 5 bases and J dropped 5; count of bases not matched to a gene: 5. The CDR3 consists of 13 residues. CDR3 loop: CATSATGRDEQYF. CDR3 DNA: TGTGCCACCAGTGCAACGGGGAGGGACGAGCAGTACTTC.

This clonotype was found a few times. The CDR3 DNA follows: TGTGCCAGCAGACCTCCTCGACAGGCTGGGGCCAACGTCCTGACTTTC. Protein sequence: CASRPPRQAGANVLTF. The gene calls are TRBV6-5 and TRBJ2-6; a weak D match, TRBD1 (6 bases). Germline loops: CDR1 MNHEY, CDR2 SVGAGI. V dropped 6 bases and J dropped 2 bases, with 14 bases sitting between them. The CDR3 spans 16 residues.

The chain couples TRBV5-1 to TRBJ2-1, with 7 positions matching TRBD1. Germline lookup yields CDR1 SGHRS and CDR2 YFSETQ. The CDR3 has 17 residues. The V segment lost 4 bases and the J segment 1 base; nucleotides outside the gene matches: 11. This chain's CDR3 is CASSGPTDRVSYNEQFF. In DNA form, the CDR3 reads TGCGCCAGCAGCGGACCTACCGACAGGGTGTCCTACAATGAGCAGTTCTTC.

V usage is TRBV6-5 and J usage is TRBJ2-7; D perhaps matches TRBD1 (5 bases). Trimming cost V 1 base and J 5 bases, with 21 bases left between them. This CDR3 contains 17 residues. CDR1 is MNHEY and CDR2 is SVGAGI in the germline V gene. This CDR3 reads CASSYYPTRVDFHEQYF. CDR3 nucleotides: TGTGCCAGCAGTTACTACCCGACCAGGGTTGATTTCCACGAGCAGTACTTC.

This clonotype has ten or more counts. V is TRBV20-1 and J is TRBJ1-2; TRBD1 might be the D (5 bases). CDR3 size: 12 residues. Germline assignment: CDR1 DFQATT and CDR2 SNEGSKA (reference sequence). The V end lost 1 base, the J end lost 7 bases, and 10 bases lay between the germline ends. The CDR3 nucleotides read TGCAGTGCTAGAGTGGCAGGGTCTGGCTACACCTTC. Its translation is CSARVAGSGYTF.

The gene calls are TRBV11-1 and TRBJ2-7; unclear D gene. This CDR3 is 14 amino acids long. CDR1 is SGHAT and CDR2 is FQDESV in the germline V gene (reference sequence). Trimming left V 2 bases short and J 0 bases short, with 8 bases between. The CDR3 loop is CASSLSQLSYEQYF. The CDR3 DNA reads TGTGCCAGCAGCTTATCACAACTCTCCTACGAGCAGTACTTC.

The chain has TRBV7-6 and TRBJ2-2; D ambiguous. Germline V gene data show CDR1 as SGHVS and CDR2 as FNYEAQ. With 3 bases removed from V and 3 bases from J, the gap between germline ends came to 11 bases. The CDR3 contains 15 residues. CDR3 DNA: TGTGCCAGCAGCTTGAGTACTCTGGACACCGGGGAGCTGTTTTTT. This sequence encodes CASSLSTLDTGELFF.

This clonotype came up many times. The chain carries TRBV27 and TRBJ2-6, with a possible D match to TRBD2 (5 bases). In germline, CDR1 is MNHEY, CDR2 SMNVEV (reference sequence). This CDR3 has 14 amino acids. V was cut by 3 bases and J by 2 bases, with 5 bases left in between. The CDR3 protein is CASSFGAGANVLTF. CDR3 bases: TGTGCCAGCAGTTTCGGGGCTGGGGCCAACGTCCTGACTTTC.

The V and J genes are TRBV1 and TRBJ2-7; TRBD2 was called by the table and not checked on the DNA. TRBV1 is labeled a pseudogene. The CDR3 covers 15 residues. The CDR3 sequence is CTSSHSAGGSYEQYF. CDR3 nucleotides: TGCACCAGCAGCCACTCAGCGGGAGGTTCCTACGAGCAGTACTTC.

This clonotype was picked up a small number of times. The gene calls are TRBV6-5 and TRBJ1-2; D uncertain. CDR1 is MNHEY and CDR2 is SVGAGI in the germline V gene. The CDR3 totals 15 residues. Trimming cost V 2 bases and J 0 bases, with 10 bases left between them. This CDR3 is CASSYERISNYGYTF. The DNA of the CDR3 is TGTGCCAGCAGTTACGAGCGGATTTCTAACTATGGCTACACCTTC.

This chain links TRBV7-3 with TRBJ2-1; 9 bases agree with TRBD2. Germline CDR1 and CDR2: SGHTA and FQGTGA. With V trimmed by 5 bases and J by 7 bases, 18 bases remained unmatched. The CDR3 consists of 18 residues. CDR3 DNA sequence: TGTGCCAGCAGCCCATGGGGGTGGAGCGGGGGGCCGGGGAATGAGCAGTTCTTC. The encoded protein is CASSPWGWSGGPGNEQFF.

The chain couples TRBV6-4 to TRBJ2-6; 7 bases are shared with TRBD2. With 2 bases clipped from V and 0 bases from J, the junction kept 7 bases outside the gene matches. Germline V gene data show CDR1 as MRHNA and CDR2 as SNTAGT. The CDR3 is made up of 18 amino acids. The CDR3 protein is CASSDGGGGGSGANVLTF. DNA of the CDR3: TGTGCCAGCAGTGACGGCGGGGGAGGTGGCTCTGGGGCCAACGTCCTGACTTTC.

This clonotype turned up a few times. V usage is TRBV6-5 and J usage is TRBJ2-5; D not certain. Per germline, CDR1 MNHEY and CDR2 SVGAGI. The CDR3 contains 13 residues. V was shortened by 0 bases and J by 5 bases, with 7 bases between the two germline ends. This CDR3 reads CASSYSLVETQYF. Here the CDR3 DNA reads TGTGCCAGCAGTTACTCCTTAGTGGAGACCCAGTACTTC.

The chain recombines TRBV7-3 with TRBJ2-3, with TRBD2 matching over 9 bases. The length of the CDR3 is 16 residues. V gave up 4 bases and J gave up 5 bases; unmatched junction bases: 10. Germline loops: CDR1 SGHTA, CDR2 FQGTGA. The CDR3 protein is CASSSSGTSFLDTQYF. The DNA of the CDR3 is TGTGCCAGCAGCTCCTCCGGGACTAGCTTTTTAGATACGCAGTATTTT.

The V call is TRBV12-3 or TRBV12-4, the J call TRBJ2-5; 7 nucleotides line up with TRBD1. V shed 4 bases and J 5 bases; nucleotides not matched to a gene: 10. CDR3 length equals 15 residues. This chain's CDR3 is CASSYVEGARETQYF. The CDR3 bases are TGTGCCAGCAGTTATGTCGAGGGGGCGCGGGAGACCCAGTACTTC.

This sequence joins TRBV7-9 and TRBJ1-3; a weak D match, TRBD1 (6 bases). The CDR3 is made up of 17 amino acids. The V end was cut by 1 base, the J end by 0 bases, with 13 bases between. From germline, CDR1 is SEHNR and CDR2 FQNEAQ (reference sequence). CDR3 amino acids: CASSLGQGSPSGNTIYF. CDR3 in DNA: TGTGCCAGCAGCTTAGGTCAGGGGTCCCCCTCTGGAAACACCATATATTTT. The full variable domain, in which reference TRBV7-9 and TRBJ1-3 provide the parts outside the CDR3, is DTGVSQNPRHKITKRGQNVTFRCDPISEHNRLYWYRQTLGQGPEFLTYFQNEAQLEKSRLLSDRFSAERPKGSFSTLEIQRTEQGDSAMYLCASSLGQGSPSGNTIYFGEGSWLTVV.

The genes are TRBV5-6 and TRBJ2-1; unclear D gene. The CDR3 covers 15 residues. Germline-derived CDR1 and CDR2 are SGHDT and YYEEEE. V shed 3 bases and J shed 0 bases, with 10 bases lying between them. The DNA for the CDR3 is TGTGCCAGCAGCTCCTGGGATCACTCCTACAATGAGCAGTTCTTC. Its protein product is CASSSWDHSYNEQFF. The variable domain in full, completed from reference TRBV5-6 and TRBJ2-1, reads DAGVTQSPTHLIKTRGQQVTLRCSPKSGHDTVSWYQQALGQGPQFIFQYYEEEERQRGNFPDRFSGHQFPNYSSELNVNALLLGDSALYLCASSSWDHSYNEQFFGPGTRLTVL.

This clonotype was picked up a small number of times. The chain joins TRBV11-2 to TRBJ1-3, with TRBD1 matching 8 bases. The trim removed 4 bases at V and 2 bases at J, leaving 4 bases unmatched. Looked up from germline, CDR1 is SGHAT and CDR2 is FQNNGV. CDR3 size: 15 residues. The CDR3 nucleotides read TGTGCCAGCAGCTCCGCGGACAGGGCTGGAAACACCATATATTTT. Translating gives CASSSADRAGNTIYF.

This clonotype was detected a few times. The rearrangement uses TRBV25-1 and TRBJ2-1, with 10 nucleotides matching TRBD2. The V gene's germline CDR1 is MGHDK and CDR2 SYGVNS. CDR3 length: 19 amino acids. V was clipped by 2 bases and J by 0 bases; unmatched bases: 10. In DNA form, the CDR3 reads TGTGCCAGCAGTGAAGGTAGACTAGCGGGTGGGGGCTCCTACAATGAGCAGTTCTTC. This translates into CASSEGRLAGGGSYNEQFF.

The genes are TRBV14 and TRBJ2-1, with a weak D call TRBD2 (5 bases). The germline V and J ends were trimmed by 0 bases and 5 bases, with 11 bases remaining between them. Germline lookup yields CDR1 SGHDN and CDR2 FVKESK. This CDR3 comprises 15 residues. The CDR3 sequence is CASSQEREFHNEQFF. The CDR3 coding sequence is TGTGCCAGCAGCCAAGAGAGGGAGTTCCACAATGAGCAGTTCTTC.

In DNA form, the CDR3 reads TGTGCCAGCAGTTACTCGACCAGGGACGGCTACACCTTC. This gives the protein CASSYSTRDGYTF. The V and J genes are TRBV6-5 and TRBJ1-2; weak D call: TRBD1 (5 bases). Trimming took off 0 bases at V and 8 bases at J, with 10 bases between the two ends. The germline gives CDR1 MNHEY, CDR2 SVGAGI. CDR3 size: 13 residues.

This clonotype was observed a single time. This sequence joins TRBV5-1 and TRBJ2-6; no clear D. CDR1 and CDR2 from the germline V gene are SGHRS and YFSETQ. Trimming removed 2 bases at V and 0 bases at J, with 15 bases between. This CDR3 spans 18 amino acids. CDR3: CASSLRSGSSSGANVLTF. The CDR3 coding sequence is TGCGCCAGCAGCTTACGCTCTGGGTCTTCCTCTGGGGCCAACGTCCTGACTTTC.

The rearrangement joins TRBV12-3 or TRBV12-4 to TRBJ1-1; TRBD1 is a possible D gene (5 bases). Trimming removed 4 bases from V and 6 bases from J, with 30 bases in between. The CDR3 has 19 amino acids. The DNA of the CDR3 is TGTGCCAGCAGTTCTCAGCCCGGGACTTCACCTCCCTCGGGTCCTGAAGCTTTCTTT. The encoded protein is CASSSQPGTSPPSGPEAFF.

This clonotype came up many times. The chain combines TRBV12-3 or TRBV12-4 with TRBJ2-5; 9 bases are shared with TRBD1. CDR3 size: 14 residues. J was trimmed by 4 bases and V by 6 bases; bases with no gene match: 6. The CDR3 sequence is CASSPTGGGETQYF. Written as DNA, the CDR3 is TGTGCCAGCAGCCCAACAGGGGGCGGAGAGACCCAGTACTTC.

This clonotype was seen a single time. The V and J genes are TRBV5-6 and TRBJ2-3; 14 bases align to TRBD2. The junction had 6 bases not matched to a gene; V was cut back by 4 bases and J by 8 bases. The germline CDR1 and CDR2 sequences are SGHDT and YYEEEE. This CDR3 region has 15 residues. The CDR3 DNA follows: TGTGCCAGCAGCACGGGACTAGCGGGAGACTTTACGCAGTATTTT. Its protein is CASSTGLAGDFTQYF.

This clonotype was counted between two and nine times. The chain uses TRBV6-5 and TRBJ1-5; perhaps TRBD1 as D (5 bases). The CDR3 extends over 16 amino acids. Germline CDR1 and CDR2: MNHEY and SVGAGI. V was clipped by 5 bases and J by 2 bases, with 16 bases between them. CDR3 DNA sequence: TGTGCCAGCAGTCATAACATCTTGACAGGCAATCAGCCCCAGCATTTT. Amino acids: CASSHNILTGNQPQHF.

The rearrangement joins TRBV5-4 to TRBJ1-2; D is perhaps TRBD1 (5 bases). Germline V lookup: CDR1 SGHNT, CDR2 YYREEE (reference sequence). This CDR3 is built from 13 residues. V was shortened by 0 bases and J by 7 bases, with 10 bases between the two germline ends. The CDR3 DNA reads TGTGCCAGCAGCTTGGGCGGGGGAGGTGGCTACACCTTC. Translated, it gives CASSLGGGGGYTF.

The chain recombines TRBV6-1 with TRBJ2-1; D possibly corresponds to TRBD2 (6 bases). V gave up 6 bases and J gave up 7 bases, with 13 bases separating them. The germline CDR1 and CDR2 sequences are MNHNS and SASEGT. The CDR3 has 13 residues. The CDR3 DNA reads TGTGCCAGCAGCCCCGCGGGGTTGAATGAGCAGTTCTTC. Translation: CASSPAGLNEQFF.

This clonotype was seen a handful of times. This chain's CDR3 is CASAWGSGDEQFF. Here the CDR3 DNA reads TGTGCCAGTGCTTGGGGGAGTGGAGATGAGCAGTTCTTC. The V call is TRBV27, the J call TRBJ2-1; D may match TRBD1 or TRBD2 (5 bases each). V was clipped by 9 bases and J by 8 bases, with 17 bases between them. The CDR3 loop spans 13 amino acids. CDR1 is MNHEY and CDR2 is SMNVEV in the germline V gene (reference sequence).